The text below deals with one T cell receptor (beta chain). The antigen remains undetermined. Each population that was sorted was more than 95% pure. The entry originates in a study of beta chain features in type 1 diabetes. Of the isolated RNA, all was reverse transcribed, and so the sequenced material was expressed TCRB transcripts. Sequencing was performed with immunoSEQ multiplex PCR; in TCRdb, only in-frame clones are kept and a portion is missing. The profile shows about 290,000 clones, around 7.8% of them singletons. Study conclusions and caveats: More deletions and fewer insertions at VDJ junctions were found in patients with type 1 diabetes. PCR might show a preference for shorter templates, equally across patients and controls.

The CDR3 runs to 16 residues. Germline V gene sequence: CDR1 LGHNA, CDR2 YSLEER. Germline trimming cut 2 bases from V and 3 bases from J; bases unmatched to any gene: 3. The chain links TRBV4-3 to TRBJ1-4; 10 bases align to TRBD1. Sequenced material: central memory CD4+ T cells from blood. The clonotype originates from a woman aged 18-35 years in good health. CDR3 sequence (DNA): TGCGCCAGCAGCCAAAGACAGGGGGCGGCTAATGAAAAACTGTTTTTT. Protein product: CASSQRQGAANEKLFF.